These 19 T cell receptor beta chains originate from one sample sequenced in a study of blood T cell repertoires in COVID-19 (TCRdb year 2020). Library generation was performed with the immunoSEQ multiplex PCR assay. Sourced from immuneACCESS, this table was stored by TCRdb with only in-frame sequences that have V and J called. A share of the clones is absent; for the studies checked, an unresolved V gene accounts for under half, and the remainder has no known explanation. The sample includes under 300,000 clones, with about nine tenths observed a single time. Jointly, the top ten make up over 0.65% of the sample. The sequenced material came from peripheral blood. The receptor source for this set is a man aged 25 to 40 with COVID-19, enrolled during active disease.

The CDR3 sequence: CASSQDTQAPYGYTF. CDR3 DNA: TGCGCCAGCAGCCAAGATACCCAGGCCCCCTATGGCTACACCTTC. The V and J genes are TRBV4-1 and TRBJ1-2; D uncertain. Germline-derived CDR1 and CDR2 are MGHRA and YSYEKL. The length of the CDR3 is 15 residues. V lost 0 bases to trimming and J lost 4 bases, with 12 bases between them.

The rearrangement links TRBV28 to TRBJ1-5; D not resolved. The CDR3 is 11 residues long. In germline, CDR1 is MDHEN, CDR2 SYDVKM. V lost 6 bases to trimming and J lost 11 bases, with 11 bases between them. Here the CDR3 DNA reads TGTGCCAGCAGCCAGTCGCAGGCCCAGCATTTT. This gives the protein CASSQSQAQHF.

This clone was seen a handful of times. The genes are TRBV7-2 and TRBJ1-2; 8 positions match TRBD1. The V segment lost 6 bases and the J segment 7 bases; nucleotides outside the gene matches: 13. The CDR3 loop spans 15 amino acids. Germline assignment: CDR1 SGHTA and CDR2 FQGNSA. The CDR3 nucleotides are TGTGCCAGCAGTGTAGGGCAACCAGGGGGCTTTGGCTACACCTTC. This encodes CASSVGQPGGFGYTF.

The V gene is TRBV3-1 (or the pseudogene TRBV3-2), the J gene TRBJ2-2; D possibly corresponds to TRBD2 (5 bases). Trimming stripped 1 base from V and 8 bases from J, with 11 bases between. The CDR3 sequence is 14 residues long. CDR1 and CDR2 (germline): LGHDT, YNNKEL (reference sequence). The CDR3 DNA follows: TGTGCCAGCAGCCAAGCCCTAGCCACAGGGGAGCTGTTTTTT. It specifies CASSQALATGELFF.

V is TRBV6-1 and J is TRBJ1-6, with TRBD1 matching 7 bases. V dropped 4 bases and J dropped 6; count of bases not matched to a gene: 12. Germline CDR1 and CDR2: MNHNS and SASEGT. CDR3 length: 17 residues. The CDR3 bases are TGTGCCAGCAGTGTAATTGGAGGGGGCGATCTTAATTCACCCCTCCACTTT. As protein: CASSVIGGGDLNSPLHF.

This clone has a single count. The genes are TRBV7-2 and TRBJ1-5; D is perhaps TRBD1 (6 bases). This CDR3 region has 15 residues. The V gene lost 3 bases and the J gene lost 1 base, with 10 bases spanning the gap. Germline V gene lookup returns CDR1 SGHTA and CDR2 FQGNSA. The DNA of the CDR3 is TGTGCCAGCAGCTTCCAAGGACAGAGCAATCAGCCCCAGCATTTT. Its translation is CASSFQGQSNQPQHF.

V is TRBV3-1 (or the pseudogene TRBV3-2) and J is TRBJ1-5; weak D call: TRBD1 (6 bases). The CDR3 runs 16 residues. The V gene's germline CDR1 is LGHDT and CDR2 YNNKEL (reference sequence). Trimming left V 1 base short and J 4 bases short, with 14 bases between. CDR3: CASSQAGVGANQPQHF. The CDR3 coding sequence is TGTGCCAGCAGCCAAGCAGGGGTGGGTGCAAATCAGCCCCAGCATTTT.

This clone was recorded only once. The chain combines TRBV5-1 with TRBJ1-6, with TRBD1 matching 8 bases. Germline V gene data show CDR1 as SGHRS and CDR2 as YFSETQ. This CDR3 has 14 residues. Losses at the gene ends were 4 bases for V and 16 bases for J; bases not matched to a gene: 13. The CDR3 protein is CASSPGTGLPRLHF. CDR3 DNA: TGCGCCAGCAGCCCCGGGACAGGCCTTCCGCGGCTCCACTTT.

The chain employs TRBV19 and TRBJ1-6, with D uncertain. Trimming pared 6 bases from V and 5 bases from J, leaving 5 bases between. The CDR3 loop spans 12 amino acids. CDR1 is LNHDA and CDR2 is SQIVND in the germline V gene (reference sequence). DNA for the CDR3: TGTGCCAGTAGCGCTAATAATTCACCCCTCCACTTT. Protein: CASSANNSPLHF. Full variable domain (missing parts from reference TRBV19 and TRBJ1-6): DGGITQSPKYLFRKEGQNVTLSCEQNLNHDAMYWYRQDPGQGLRLIYYSQIVNDFQKGDIAEGYSVSREKKESFPLTVTSAQKNPTAFYLCASSANNSPLHFGNGTRLTVT.

The genes are TRBV7-9 and TRBJ1-4; TRBD1 aligns across 7 bases. The CDR3 runs to 14 residues. Trimming removed 4 bases from V and 5 bases from J; junction bases left unmatched: 4. Germline V lookup: CDR1 SEHNR, CDR2 FQNEAQ (reference sequence). CDR3 nucleotide sequence: TGTGCCAGCAGCTCTTCAGGGGGAAATGAAAAACTGTTTTTT. Translation gives CASSSSGGNEKLFF. Together with reference TRBV7-9 and TRBJ1-4, the CDR3 gives the full variable domain: DTGVSQNPRHKITKRGQNVTFRCDPISEHNRLYWYRQTLGQGPEFLTYFQNEAQLEKSRLLSDRFSAERPKGSFSTLEIQRTEQGDSAMYLCASSSSGGNEKLFFGSGTQLSVL.

The rearrangement uses TRBV18 and TRBJ1-1; D unclear. V shed 3 bases and J shed 4 bases, with 12 bases lying between them. CDR1 is KGHSH and CDR2 is LQKENI in the germline V gene. The length of the CDR3 is 14 residues. The CDR3 bases are TGTGCCAGCTCACCTGTGAACGGTCTCACTGAAGCTTTCTTT. As protein: CASSPVNGLTEAFF.

This clone was counted once. The CDR3 nucleotides read TGTGCCAGCAGCTTAGAGGTGGGCAACTATGGCTACACCTTC. Its protein product is CASSLEVGNYGYTF. The chain recombines TRBV7-2 with TRBJ1-2; unclear D gene. Germline V gene sequence: CDR1 SGHTA, CDR2 FQGNSA. Deletions cut 1 base from V and 2 bases from J, with 8 bases between. The CDR3 has 14 residues. The full variable domain, completed using reference TRBV7-2 and TRBJ1-2, is GAGVSQSPSNKVTEKGKDVELRCDPISGHTALYWYRQSLGQGLEFLIYFQGNSAPDKSGLPSDRFSAERTGGSVSTLTIQRTQQEDSAVYLCASSLEVGNYGYTFGSGTRLTVV.

The chain carries TRBV19 and TRBJ1-2; possible D gene TRBD1, 5 bases. Germline V gene sequence: CDR1 LNHDA, CDR2 SQIVND (reference sequence). The V end was cut by 3 bases, the J end by 4 bases, with 12 bases between. The CDR3 extends over 14 amino acids. The CDR3 region is CASSILGLGYGYTF. For the CDR3, the DNA is TGTGCCAGTAGTATCTTGGGGCTGGGCTATGGCTACACCTTC. The whole variable domain, remainder taken from reference TRBV19 and TRBJ1-2, is DGGITQSPKYLFRKEGQNVTLSCEQNLNHDAMYWYRQDPGQGLRLIYYSQIVNDFQKGDIAEGYSVSREKKESFPLTVTSAQKNPTAFYLCASSILGLGYGYTFGSGTRLTVV.

V usage is TRBV2 and J usage is TRBJ1-5; no reliable D call. CDR3 size: 11 residues. Germline loops: CDR1 SNHLY, CDR2 FYNNEI. With 6 bases removed from V and 4 bases from J, the gap between germline ends came to 4 bases. DNA of the CDR3: TGTGCCAGCAGCCTTAATCAGCCCCAGCATTTT. Its protein is CASSLNQPQHF.

This sequence joins TRBV4-1 and TRBJ2-7; TRBD1 matches at 7 bases. J was trimmed by 3 bases and V by 5 bases; bases with no gene match: 4. Germline V gene data show CDR1 as MGHRA and CDR2 as YSYEKL. The CDR3 is made up of 13 amino acids. The DNA of the CDR3 is TGCGCCAGCAGCTACGGGACAGACTACGAGCAGTACTTC. It translates to CASSYGTDYEQYF.

The chain carries TRBV30 and TRBJ1-2, with 7 bases lining up with TRBD1. Germline lookup yields CDR1 GTSNPN and CDR2 SVGIG (reference sequence). With V trimmed by 1 base and J by 7 bases, 12 bases remained unmatched. CDR3 length: 15 residues. The CDR3 DNA is TGTGCCTGGAGTGACTATAGCAAGGGGGCGCGTGGCTACACCTTC. Encoded protein: CAWSDYSKGARGYTF.

The chain combines TRBV14 with TRBJ1-1; D is possibly TRBD1 (6 bases). The germline gives CDR1 SGHDN, CDR2 FVKESK. Trimming cost V 1 base and J 1 base, with 7 bases left between them. This CDR3 comprises 14 residues. The CDR3 loop reads CASSQARGNTEAFF. For the CDR3, the DNA is TGTGCCAGCAGCCAAGCCAGGGGGAACACTGAAGCTTTCTTT.

This clone was observed once. V and J are TRBV12-3 or TRBV12-4 and TRBJ1-4, with D unclear. The germline V and J ends were trimmed by 1 base and 11 bases, with 8 bases remaining between them. CDR3 length: 12 residues. CDR3 DNA: TGTGCCAGCAGTTTAGGAGGGCCCAAACTGTTTTTT. It is translated as CASSLGGPKLFF.

The chain carries TRBV2 and TRBJ1-1, with D maybe TRBD1 (5 bases). The CDR3 totals 13 residues. Per germline, CDR1 SNHLY and CDR2 FYNNEI. With 7 bases removed from V and 1 base from J, the gap between germline ends came to 10 bases. CDR3 nucleotide sequence: TGTGCCAGCAATCAGGGTTCGAACACTGAAGCTTTCTTT. Translated, it gives CASNQGSNTEAFF.